The 16 T cell receptor beta chains in this list originate from one sample, sequenced in a study of blood T cell repertoires in COVID-19. Some clones are missing from TCRdb's copy, which holds only in-frame ones; the method was immunoSEQ multiplex PCR. Of about 200,000 clones listed, roughly 89% are singletons. The source material was peripheral blood. These receptors all stem from a man between 35 and 55 years old with acute or convalescent COVID-19.

The V call is TRBV5-4, the J call TRBJ1-5; 9 bases agree with TRBD1. With 3 bases clipped from V and 0 bases from J, the junction kept 7 bases outside the gene matches. The CDR3 covers 17 residues. Germline CDR1 reads SGHNT; CDR2 reads YYREEE (reference sequence). CDR3 DNA: TGTGCCAGCAGCTCAACAGGGGGCCGATATAGCAATCAGCCCCAGCATTTT. This gives the protein CASSSTGGRYSNQPQHF.

This clone turned up a few times. The chain joins TRBV5-6 to TRBJ1-6, with D possibly being TRBD1 (5 bases). With 0 bases removed from V and 3 bases from J, the gap between germline ends came to 7 bases. There are 15 residues in the CDR3. CDR1 and CDR2 from the germline V gene are SGHDT and YYEEEE. The DNA of the CDR3 is TGTGCCAGCAGCTTGGGACAGCTCTATAATTCACCCCTCCACTTT. This gives the protein CASSLGQLYNSPLHF.

This rearrangement joins TRBV3-1 (or the pseudogene TRBV3-2) to TRBJ1-2, with D possibly matching TRBD1 (6 bases). The V end lost 2 bases, the J end lost 7 bases, and 14 bases lay between the germline ends. CDR1 is LGHDT, CDR2 YNNKEL, per germline (reference sequence). The CDR3 has 14 residues. CDR3: CASSQLDRRGGYTF. In nucleotides, the CDR3 is TGTGCCAGCAGCCAACTGGACAGAAGGGGTGGCTACACCTTC.

This chain joins TRBV2 and TRBJ2-1, with D perhaps TRBD1 (6 bases). Germline assignment: CDR1 SNHLY and CDR2 FYNNEI. V was pared by 2 bases and J by 9 bases, with 11 bases between. This CDR3 comprises 13 residues. The CDR3 loop is CASSERLRGEQFF. The CDR3 nucleotides read TGTGCCAGCAGTGAAAGGCTCAGGGGTGAGCAGTTCTTC. Looking up the rest from reference TRBV2 and TRBJ2-1 gives the full variable domain: EPEVTQTPSHQVTQMGQEVILRCVPISNHLYFYWYRQILGQKVEFLVSFYNNEISEKSEIFDDQFSVERPDGSNFTLKIRSTKLEDSAMYFCASSERLRGEQFFGPGTRLTVL.

The V call is TRBV19, the J call TRBJ1-1; maybe TRBD1 (5 bases). Trimming pared 6 bases from V and 4 bases from J, leaving 15 bases between. The CDR3 has 14 residues. In germline, CDR1 is LNHDA, CDR2 SQIVND (reference sequence). The CDR3 protein is CASSSRGGGTEAFF. In nucleotides, the CDR3 is TGTGCCAGTAGCTCGAGGGGCGGGGGCACTGAAGCTTTCTTT.

The genes are TRBV5-1 and TRBJ2-1, with 7 bases fitting TRBD2. Germline V lookup: CDR1 SGHRS, CDR2 YFSETQ. The V segment lost 0 bases and the J segment 0 bases; nucleotides outside the gene matches: 3. The CDR3 is 16 residues long. CDR3 DNA: TGCGCCAGCAGCTTGGCTGGGGGGGGCTCCTACAATGAGCAGTTCTTC. It translates to CASSLAGGGSYNEQFF.

The chain has TRBV3-1 (or the pseudogene TRBV3-2) and TRBJ1-6; 9 positions agree with TRBD1. J gave up 9 bases and V 5 bases, and 23 bases lay outside the gene matches. CDR3 size: 20 residues. From germline, CDR1 is LGHDT and CDR2 YNNKEL (reference sequence). The CDR3 region has the DNA TGTGCCAGCAGCTCTCCCCTAAGGGACAGGGACCGATTAGGGTCTTCACCCCTCCACTTT. Translation: CASSSPLRDRDRLGSSPLHF.

The genes are TRBV7-2 and TRBJ1-3, with D uncertain. Looked up from germline, CDR1 is SGHTA and CDR2 is FQGNSA. Trimming pared 1 base from V and 0 bases from J, leaving 7 bases between. This CDR3 comprises 15 residues. For the CDR3, the DNA is TGTGCCAGCAGCTTAGACATCAACTCTGGAAACACCATATATTTT. It is translated as CASSLDINSGNTIYF.

The V call is TRBV3-1 (or the pseudogene TRBV3-2), the J call TRBJ1-6; D is unclear. Germline values: CDR1 LGHDT, CDR2 YNNKEL (reference sequence). The CDR3 has 14 amino acids. The V and J ends lost 0 bases and 7 bases respectively, with 7 bases between them. CDR3: CASSQERPNSPLHF. The CDR3 coding sequence is TGTGCCAGCAGCCAAGAGAGGCCGAATTCACCCCTCCACTTT.

V is TRBV19 and J is TRBJ1-2; 8 nucleotides agree with TRBD1. Trimming cost V 3 bases and J 2 bases; bases outside gene matches: 8. Per the germline V gene, CDR1 is LNHDA and CDR2 is SQIVND (reference sequence). This CDR3 has 16 residues. DNA for the CDR3: TGTGCCAGTAGTATCGGACAGGGATTCGTGAACTATGGCTACACCTTC. Translation: CASSIGQGFVNYGYTF.

The chain combines TRBV4-1 with TRBJ1-1; D is undetermined. Trimming took 2 bases from V and 2 from J, leaving 6 bases between them. Germline V CDR1 and CDR2: MGHRA, YSYEKL. This CDR3 spans 13 amino acids. The CDR3 DNA reads TGCGCCAGCAGCCAAACCCTAAACACTGAAGCTTTCTTT. It translates to CASSQTLNTEAFF.

This clone was seen more than once but under ten times. The chain uses TRBV4-2 and TRBJ1-1; 7 nucleotides agree with TRBD1. V trimming: 0 bases; J trimming: 3 bases; junction bases outside the gene matches: 4. CDR3 size: 15 residues. Looked up from germline, CDR1 is LGHNA and CDR2 is YNFKEQ. As DNA, the CDR3 is TGTGCCAGCAGCCAAGAAAAGGGGGCTTACACTGAAGCTTTCTTT. Residues: CASSQEKGAYTEAFF.

The genes are TRBV5-1 and TRBJ2-3; TRBD1 might be the D (6 bases). CDR1 and CDR2 (germline): SGHRS, YFSETQ. Trimming left V 0 bases short and J 3 bases short, with 11 bases between. CDR3 length: 15 amino acids. This chain's CDR3 is CASSLVARGTDTQYF. The CDR3, as DNA: TGCGCCAGCAGCTTGGTTGCCAGGGGAACAGATACGCAGTATTTT. Looking up the rest from reference TRBV5-1 and TRBJ2-3 gives the full variable domain: KAGVTQTPRYLIKTRGQQVTLSCSPISGHRSVSWYQQTPGQGLQFLFEYFSETQRNKGNFPGRFSGRQFSNSRSEMNVSTLELGDSALYLCASSLVARGTDTQYFGPGTRLTVL.

The rearrangement uses TRBV19 and TRBJ2-2; 9 bases align to TRBD1. The CDR3 totals 16 residues. Losses at the gene ends were 4 bases for V and 6 bases for J; bases not matched to a gene: 9. CDR1 and CDR2 from the germline V gene are LNHDA and SQIVND (reference sequence). The CDR3 loop reads CASSRGTGTIAGELFF. CDR3 nucleotides: TGTGCCAGTAGTAGGGGGACAGGGACTATCGCCGGGGAGCTGTTTTTT.

The sample holds one count of this clone. The chain employs TRBV5-1 and TRBJ1-3; no definite D call. In germline, CDR1 is SGHRS, CDR2 YFSETQ. Trimming took 0 bases from V and 1 from J, leaving 11 bases between them. CDR3 length: 16 residues. CDR3 nucleotides: TGCGCCAGCAGCTTGGAGACGGCGGCTTCTGGAAACACCATATATTTT. Translated, it gives CASSLETAASGNTIYF.

J is TRBJ2-2 and V is TRBV12-3 or TRBV12-4; D may be TRBD1 (5 bases). V gave up 7 bases and J gave up 15 bases, with 18 bases separating them. The CDR3 is 12 residues long. This CDR3 is CASIGARGVMFF. CDR3 DNA sequence: TGTGCCAGCATTGGGGCGCGAGGAGTGATGTTTTTT.